A single sample is the source of the 6 T cell receptor beta chains below, sequenced in a study of OX40 agonist ivuxolimab in advanced cancers. Sequenced by immunoSEQ multiplex PCR; TCRdb stores in-frame clones only, minus some. Here the sample spans 45,000 to 60,000 clones, roughly 87% being singletons. The sample was CD4+ or CD8+ T cells sorted from blood, taken in a trial of the OX40 agonist ivuxolimab. These receptors were collected from an adult with an advanced solid tumor such as melanoma, head and neck, liver or kidney cancer.

The chain combines TRBV11-2 with TRBJ2-3; D is unresolved. The CDR3 runs 14 residues. Germline loops: CDR1 SGHAT, CDR2 FQNNGV. V was pared by 4 bases and J by 5 bases, with 13 bases between. The CDR3 is CASSSFLRQDTQYF. CDR3 nucleotide sequence: TGTGCCAGCAGCTCCTTCCTTCGGCAAGATACGCAGTATTTT.

The J gene is TRBJ2-3, the V gene TRBV6-5; perhaps TRBD2 as D (6 bases). CDR1 is MNHEY and CDR2 is SVGAGI in the germline V gene. The CDR3 spans 14 residues. Trimming removed 3 bases from V and 2 bases from J, with 9 bases in between. The CDR3 here is CASSYSGVTDTQYF. As DNA, the CDR3 is TGTGCCAGCAGTTATTCGGGGGTCACAGATACGCAGTATTTT.

This rearrangement joins TRBV19 to TRBJ1-5, with TRBD1 matching 9 bases. This CDR3 spans 16 amino acids. Germline values: CDR1 LNHDA, CDR2 SQIVND (reference sequence). V shed 6 bases and J 6 bases; nucleotides not matched to a gene: 12. DNA for the CDR3: TGTGCCAGTAGCAATACCGGGACAGGGCTCGGTCAGCCCCAGCATTTT. Protein: CASSNTGTGLGQPQHF.

This chain uses TRBV9 with TRBJ2-3; 11 bases are a match to TRBD2. Germline assignment: CDR1 SGDLS and CDR2 YYNGEE. This CDR3 is 15 amino acids long. The ends lost 3 bases at V and 4 bases at J; junction bases unmatched: 4. CDR3 in amino acids: CASSAIAGGADTQYF. As DNA, the CDR3 is TGTGCCAGCAGCGCTATAGCGGGAGGGGCAGATACGCAGTATTTT.

The chain joins TRBV7-6 to TRBJ2-7, with unresolved D. The ends were cut back, 5 bases at V and 4 bases at J, with 12 bases in the middle. This CDR3 is 13 amino acids long. Germline V CDR1 and CDR2: SGHVS, FNYEAQ. DNA of the CDR3: TGTGCCAGCAGCCCCCACTCTTTTTACGAGCAGTACTTC. The encoded protein is CASSPHSFYEQYF.

The chain couples TRBV11-3 to TRBJ2-2, with a tentative D call TRBD2 (5 bases). Deletions cut 6 bases from V and 0 bases from J, with 5 bases between. This CDR3 has 13 residues. From germline, CDR1 is SGHNT and CDR2 YENEEA. CDR3 amino acids: CASRLANTGELFF. In DNA form, the CDR3 reads TGTGCCAGCAGACTAGCGAACACCGGGGAGCTGTTTTTT.